Sequencing of this T cell receptor beta chain was carried out in a study of blood T cell repertoires in COVID-19. In the study overall: PBMCs, B-cell-depleted T cells, or T cells were the source of the cDNA or gDNA that made up the material.

All enrollees were roughly 18 to 95 years old and from some 24 US areas. Exposed enrollees encountered a COVID-19 case at some point within 2 weeks before study entry. Germline V CDR1 and CDR2: ENHRY, SYGVKD. The CDR3 extends over 16 amino acids. Trimming shortened V by 5 bases and J by 6 bases, and 22 bases separated the two germline ends. In the source study's methods: Amplifying reference gene primers gave estimates of nucleated cell counts. The table came from immunoSEQ multiplex PCR; TCRdb's copy has only in-frame clones and leaves some out. D and trimming come from the DNA, and the V and J calls and clone size come from that table. The sample records over 200,000 clones, around 90% being singletons.

Sequenced sample: PBMCs or T cells enriched from blood (not recorded which). This clonotype originated in a woman aged 25 to 39 who had been exposed to COVID-19. This chain joins TRBV10-3 and TRBJ1-2, with no clear D. The CDR3 coding sequence is TGTGCCATCAGTAACACCTTAAAAGGATTTGAGGATGGCTACACCTTC. It encodes CAISNTLKGFEDGYTF.